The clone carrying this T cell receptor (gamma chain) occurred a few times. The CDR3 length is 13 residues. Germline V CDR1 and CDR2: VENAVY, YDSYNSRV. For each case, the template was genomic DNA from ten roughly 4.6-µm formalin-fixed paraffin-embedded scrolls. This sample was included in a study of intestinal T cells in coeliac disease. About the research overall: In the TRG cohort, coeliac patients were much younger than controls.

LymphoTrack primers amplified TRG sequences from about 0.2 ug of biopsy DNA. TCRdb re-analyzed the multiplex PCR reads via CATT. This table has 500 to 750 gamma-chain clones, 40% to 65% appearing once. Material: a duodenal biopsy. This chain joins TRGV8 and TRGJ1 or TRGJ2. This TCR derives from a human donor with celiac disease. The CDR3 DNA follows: TGTGCACCTGGGATCCTTGAAAGGTATAAGAAACTCTTT. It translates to CAPGILERYKKLF.